The rows below give T cell receptor beta chains drawn from one sample of a study of T-cell reconstitution after alpha-beta-depleted transplantation in children. TCRdb independently ran MiXCR on the PCR reads; one entry per CDR3 protein. Among about 440,000 distinct CDR3 sequences listed, over 40% were seen once. The sequencing here drew on PBMCs, taken before TCRalphabeta/CD19-depleted stem cell transplant. The source of these receptors is a girl aged 2-10 years with aplastic anemia, due to receive a stem cell transplant. CDR3s include the opening cysteine and the closing phenylalanine or tryptophan. The D gene is left open where the match is weak. Expanded clones are given a class, and other clones once, few, many or no size at all.

TRBD2	TRBV6-2/TRBV6-3	-	TRBJ2-2	TGTGCCAGCAGTTACATCGCTAGCGGGCTTTACACCGGGGAGCTGTTTTTT	CASSYIASGLYTGELFF
-	TRBV6-5	few	TRBJ1-4	TGTGCCAGCAGTTACCAGGGGAGGAGTAAAAAACTGTTTTTT	CASSYQGRSKKLFF
TRBD1	TRBV5-6	-	TRBJ2-5	TGTGCCAGCAGCGCGGAAACAGGGGGCCAAGAGACCCAGTACTTC	CASSAETGGQETQYF
-	TRBV7-6	-	TRBJ2-2	TGTGCCAGCAGCTTAGCCCCAGGGACGAACACCGGGGAGCTGTTTTTT	CASSLAPGTNTGELFF
TRBD2	TRBV28	once	TRBJ2-3	TGTGCCAGCAACCTGGAAGCGGGGTCTAATACAGATACGCAGTATTTT	CASNLEAGSNTDTQYF
-	TRBV5-1	many	TRBJ2-2	TGCGCCTCCACTCCCGCCGGGGCTCCCGGGGAGCTGTTTTTT	CASTPAGAPGELFF
TRBD2	TRBV12-3/TRBV12-4	-	TRBJ2-1	TGTGCCAGCAGTTTAGTATCCGGGAGGGCCGGGGGTGAGCAGTTCTTC	CASSLVSGRAGGEQFF
-	TRBV6-5	-	TRBJ2-2	TGTGCCAGCAGTTATAGGCCCTCGGGACGCGGGGCGCATACCGGGGAGCTGTTTTTT	CASSYRPSGRGAHTGELFF
TRBD1	TRBV6-5	-	TRBJ2-2	TGTGCCAGCACTTCGACAGGGGGCACCGGGGAGCTGTTTTTT	CASTSTGGTGELFF
-	TRBV20-1	many	TRBJ2-3	TGCAGTGCTAGAGATGGTCCAGATACGCAGTATTTT	CSARDGPDTQYF
-	TRBV20-1	few	TRBJ2-7	TGCAGTGCTAGAGATGGGATCAACTACGAGCAGTACTTC	CSARDGINYEQYF
TRBD1	TRBV5-1	once	TRBJ1-1	TGCGCCAGCAGCTGGGACAGTCCCAACACTGAAGCTTTCTTT	CASSWDSPNTEAFF
-	TRBV20-1	few	TRBJ1-2	TGCAGTGCTAGCCACGGAGATGTCTATGGCTACACCTTC	CSASHGDVYGYTF
-	TRBV28	-	TRBJ2-3	TGTGCCAGCAGTCCGGGGGGCCCTAATACGCAGTATTTT	CASSPGGPNTQYF
-	TRBV4-1	-	TRBJ1-1	TGCGCCAGCAGCCTTCTAGCCTCGAACACTGAAGCTTTCTTT	CASSLLASNTEAFF
-	TRBV7-2	-	TRBJ1-2	TGTGCCAGCAGCTTAGTGGGTCAGGGAGCTAACTATGGCTACACCTTC	CASSLVGQGANYGYTF
TRBD1	TRBV6-1	few	TRBJ1-6	TGTGCCAGCAGGGGACAGGGGATGAGTTCACCCCTCCACTTT	CASRGQGMSSPLHF
TRBD1	TRBV18	-	TRBJ1-3	TGTGCCAGCTCGCGTCCGACAGGGGTCGGTGGAAACACCATATATTTT	CASSRPTGVGGNTIYF
-	TRBV19	once	TRBJ2-7	TGTGCCAGTAGTACCCAGGGGCCCTCCTACGAGCAGTACTTC	CASSTQGPSYEQYF
-	TRBV9	-	TRBJ1-2	TGTGCCAGCAGCGCCATAAGCAGTGGCTACACCTTC	CASSAISSGYTF
TRBD1	TRBV6-5	-	TRBJ1-5	TGTGCCAGCTGGACAGGTACTCAGCCCCAGCATTTT	CASWTGTQPQHF
TRBD2	TRBV6-5	-	TRBJ2-2	TGTGCCAGCAGTTACTCAGAGTCGGGAGGGCCAATCACCGGGGAGCTGTTTTTT	CASSYSESGGPITGELFF
TRBD2	TRBV4-1	-	TRBJ2-3	TGCGCCAGCAGCCATAAGAGCGGGGGGACAGATACGCAGTATTTT	CASSHKSGGTDTQYF
TRBD1	TRBV20-1	many	TRBJ1-2	TGCAGTGCTGTCCCGGGACAGGTTAGAAACTATGGCTACACCTTC	CSAVPGQVRNYGYTF
TRBD1	TRBV12-3/TRBV12-4	many	TRBJ1-2	TGTGCCAGCACTCTATCGACAGGGCGTAACTATGGCTACACCTTC	CASTLSTGRNYGYTF
TRBD1	TRBV20-1	few	TRBJ2-5	TGCAGTGCTACCTGGGCCCCGGACAGGAAAGGGGAGACCCAGTACTTC	CSATWAPDRKGETQYF
TRBD1	TRBV20-1	-	TRBJ2-7	TGCAGTGCTAGAAAAGACAGGGGGCGATCAATTTACGAGCAGTACTTC	CSARKDRGRSIYEQYF
-	TRBV4-2	-	TRBJ1-2	TGTGCCAGCAGCCAAGATAGTCGGGAAGGCAGTGGCTACACCTTC	CASSQDSREGSGYTF
TRBD2	TRBV20-1	-	TRBJ2-3	TGCAGTGCTAGTCAAGCTAGCGGGGTTTCCACAGATACGCAGTATTTT	CSASQASGVSTDTQYF
-	TRBV5-5	many	TRBJ1-6	TGTGCCAGCAGCTTGTGGAGGCTTCTTAACAATTCACCCCTCCACTTT	CASSLWRLLNNSPLHF
-	TRBV5-1	-	TRBJ1-2	TGCGCCAGCAGCTTCGGCGAGGGGAGCGGCTACACCTTC	CASSFGEGSGYTF
TRBD2	TRBV28	-	TRBJ2-5	TGTGCCAGCAGTTTATGGGGGACTAGCGGAGCAGAAGAGACCCAGTACTTC	CASSLWGTSGAEETQYF
TRBD1	TRBV20-1	-	TRBJ1-3	TGCAGTGCTGCGGGACAGTGGAACACCATATATTTT	CSAAGQWNTIYF
-	TRBV7-2	-	TRBJ1-5	TGTGCCAGCAGCCCCTGGGTTGTTGGAGGGCATGGCCAGCCCCAGCATTTT	CASSPWVVGGHGQPQHF
TRBD2	TRBV29-1	-	TRBJ2-1	TGCAGCGTTTTTCCTAGCGGGGCCTACAATGAGCAGTTCTTC	CSVFPSGAYNEQFF
TRBD2	TRBV28	-	TRBJ2-3	TGTGCCAGCAGTTCGGCTAGCGGGAGGGTTAGCACAGATACGCAGTATTTT	CASSSASGRVSTDTQYF
TRBD1	TRBV27	-	TRBJ1-1	TGTGCCAGCAGTTTAACATCAGGGGGTCGCACTGAAGCTTTCTTT	CASSLTSGGRTEAFF
TRBD1	TRBV7-2	many	TRBJ1-2	TGTGCCAGCAGCTCGCGACAGGGGGCGAGAGGCTACACCTTC	CASSSRQGARGYTF
-	TRBV7-9	few	TRBJ2-3	TGTGCCAGCAGCTTAGTTCCGGGGGCCAGGACAGATACGCAGTATTTT	CASSLVPGARTDTQYF
-	TRBV20-1	-	TRBJ2-7	TGCAGTGCTAGTTTCAGGGCAAGAGACGAGCAGTACTTC	CSASFRARDEQYF
-	TRBV5-1	-	TRBJ2-5	TGCGCCAGCAGCTTGGATAGGGTCCACGAGGAGACCCAGTACTTC	CASSLDRVHEETQYF
-	TRBV5-1	-	TRBJ2-7	TGCGCCAGCAGCTTGAGGTATAGCCACGAGCAGTACTTC	CASSLRYSHEQYF
-	TRBV7-9	many	TRBJ2-2	TGTGCCAGCAGCTGGGACACCGGGGAGCTGTTTTTT	CASSWDTGELFF
-	TRBV12-3/TRBV12-4	-	TRBJ2-4	TGTGCCAGCAGTTTACCCGGGATTCAAAGGGACATTCAGTACTTC	CASSLPGIQRDIQYF
-	TRBV3-1	-	TRBJ2-3	TGTGCCAGCAGCCAAATGAGAGGACTACAAGAAGATACGCAGTATTTT	CASSQMRGLQEDTQYF
-	TRBV9	-	TRBJ2-7	TGTGCCAGCAGCGGAAACCACTACGAGCAGTACTTC	CASSGNHYEQYF
TRBD1	TRBV20-1	few	TRBJ1-5	TGCAGTGCTAGCCCCACAGGGGATCAGCCCCAGCATTTT	CSASPTGDQPQHF
-	TRBV12-3/TRBV12-4	-	TRBJ1-2	TGTGCCAGCAGTGGCACGAGAGCTAACTATGGCTACACCTTC	CASSGTRANYGYTF
-	TRBV5-1	few	TRBJ2-6	TGCGCCAGCAGCGACGACAAGGCTGGGGCCAACGTCCTGACTTTC	CASSDDKAGANVLTF
-	TRBV27	many	TRBJ2-1	TGTGCCAGCAGTCCCGGGATATCCTACAATGAGCAGTTCTTC	CASSPGISYNEQFF
-	TRBV20-1	-	TRBJ2-7	TGCAGTGCTAGAGGCAGCAGCTCCTACGAGCAGTACTTC	CSARGSSSYEQYF
TRBD2	TRBV7-2	-	TRBJ2-7	TGTGCCAGCAGCTCCATATCTAGCGGAAATCCCTACGAGCAGTACTTC	CASSSISSGNPYEQYF
-	TRBV20-1	-	TRBJ1-2	TGCAGTGGGCCAGAGGGTACTAACTATGGCTACACCTTC	CSGPEGTNYGYTF
-	TRBV27	few	TRBJ1-3	TGTGCCAGCAGTTTATCGGGCAGCTCTGGAAACACCATATATTTT	CASSLSGSSGNTIYF
-	TRBV28	-	TRBJ1-3	TGTGCCAGCAGTTCAGCTGGAAACACCATATATTTT	CASSSAGNTIYF
TRBD2	TRBV7-9	few	TRBJ2-3	TGTGCCAGCAGTTCCATAGCGGGAGGGAACACAGATACGCAGTATTTT	CASSSIAGGNTDTQYF
TRBD1	TRBV7-9	-	TRBJ2-3	TGTGCCAGCAGCTTAGCGGGACAGGTGACAGATACGCAGTATTTT	CASSLAGQVTDTQYF